A selection of T cell receptor beta chains follows, all from one sample in a study of blood T cells in healthy people across ages. TCRdb independently ran MiXCR on the 5' RACE reads; one entry per CDR3 protein. Of about 1.5 million distinct CDR3 sequences in the sample, under 55% are singletons; the top ten hold 4%. Sequences were obtained from blood. These TCRs come from a woman younger than 30 in good health. The CDR3 runs from the conserved cysteine through the conserved F or W. D genes are given only for firm matches. The size field is filled for only some rows; it gives once, few, many or a size class.

>TRBV27|TRBJ2-2|18|NA|TRBD1
TGTGCCAGCAGTTTATATTTAGGGGACAGGGCCAACACCGGGGAGCTGTTTTTT
CASSLYLGDRANTGELFF
>TRBV2|TRBJ1-2|15|once|TRBD1
TGTGCCAGCAGTGAGGGGACAGATCTTAACTATGGCTACACCTTC
CASSEGTDLNYGYTF
>TRBV20-1|TRBJ1-3|12|NA|TRBD1
TGCAGTGCTCGAGGGGGCTGGGACACCATATATTTT
CSARGGWDTIYF
>TRBV29-1|TRBJ2-5|11|NA|TRBD1
TGCAGCGTAGACAGGGTTGGGACCCAGTACTTC
CSVDRVGTQYF
>TRBV5-1|TRBJ2-1|12|NA|TRBD1
TGCGCCAGCAGCAAGGACAGGGGACAGCAGTTCTTC
CASSKDRGQQFF
>TRBV28|TRBJ1-2|14|NA|TRBD1
TGTGCCAGCAGTTTATGGGGACAGGGGCCGAGCTACACCTTC
CASSLWGQGPSYTF
>TRBV5-6|TRBJ2-1|16|few|TRBD2
TGTGCCAGCAGCTTGTGGGCTAGCGGGGGCTACAATGAGCAGTTCTTC
CASSLWASGGYNEQFF
>TRBV7-8|TRBJ2-5|14|few|NA
TGTGCCAGCAGCTTCGGGGACGATCAAGAGACCCAGTACTTC
CASSFGDDQETQYF
>TRBV28|TRBJ2-4|15|NA|TRBD2
TGTGCCAGCAGTTTAGCGGGAGGATCCAAAAACATTCAGTACTTC
CASSLAGGSKNIQYF
>TRBV9|TRBJ2-5|15|few|NA
TGTGCCAGCAGCGCTCTTCACGGGGTGGGAGAGACCCAGTACTTC
CASSALHGVGETQYF
>TRBV4-3|TRBJ2-1|18|NA|NA
TGCGCCAGCAGCCAAGATGGGGGGTGGAGGTCTCCCTACAATGAGCAGTTCTTC
CASSQDGGWRSPYNEQFF
>TRBV29-1|TRBJ1-2|9|many|NA
TGCAGCGTGGGCTATGGCTACACCTTC
CSVGYGYTF
>TRBV9|TRBJ2-7|13|NA|TRBD1
TGTGCCAGCAGCGGATGGACAGGGAACGAGCAGTACTTC
CASSGWTGNEQYF
>TRBV7-2|TRBJ2-7|16|NA|NA
TGTGCCAGCAGCTCCCGGGGGTTAGGCTCCTACAATGAGCAGTACTTC
CASSSRGLGSYNEQYF
>TRBV6-5|TRBJ2-3|13|few|NA
TGTGCCAGCAGGTCCCAGGCCACAGATACGCAGTATTTT
CASRSQATDTQYF
>TRBV19|TRBJ2-7|14|NA|NA
TGTGCCAGTAGTATCAGTCCGATGAACTACGAGCAGTACTTC
CASSISPMNYEQYF
>TRBV4-1|TRBJ2-3|13|many|NA
TGCGCCAGCAGCCAAGGGGAGACCTTTGTGAAGTATTTT
CASSQGETFVKYF
>TRBV20-1|TRBJ2-1|15|NA|TRBD1
TGCAGTGCTATGTCAGGGACAGGGAAACACAATGAGCAGTTCTTC
CSAMSGTGKHNEQFF
>TRBV13|TRBJ1-1|13|NA|TRBD1
TGTGCCAGCAGCCCCGGGGCAGGGGGATGGGCTTTCTTT
CASSPGAGGWAFF
>TRBV7-2|TRBJ2-3|15|few|NA
TGTGCCAGCAGCTTAGGGGGGCCAGACACAGATACGCAGTATTTT
CASSLGGPDTDTQYF
>TRBV5-6|TRBJ2-5|15|NA|TRBD1
TGTGCCAGCAGCCTTTTGGGACAGGGGGAAGAGACCCAGTACTTC
CASSLLGQGEETQYF
>TRBV4-1|TRBJ2-5|15|NA|TRBD2
TGCGCCAGCAACCAAGCGGGGGGTTACCAAGAGACCCAGTACTTC
CASNQAGGYQETQYF
>TRBV18|TRBJ2-7|14|few|NA
TGTGCCAGCTCACGTTCCGGGGTCTCCTACGAGCAGTACTTC
CASSRSGVSYEQYF
>TRBV6-2/TRBV6-3|TRBJ1-1|16|NA|NA
TGTGCCAGCAGTTACGGGGCAGGGACCATGAACACTGAAGCTTTCTTT
CASSYGAGTMNTEAFF
>TRBV6-1|TRBJ1-2|18|NA|TRBD1
TGTGCCAGCAGTGAGGTCCGGGACAGGGGGCACCCTAACTATGGCTACACCTTC
CASSEVRDRGHPNYGYTF
>TRBV20-1|TRBJ2-3|14|NA|NA
TGCAGTGCTAGTCTGCGGGGATTCACAGATACGCAGTATTTT
CSASLRGFTDTQYF
>TRBV10-3|TRBJ1-2|14|NA|NA
TGTGCCATCAGTGAGTCCGCTCCGGAGGGTGGCTACACCTTC
CAISESAPEGGYTF
>TRBV6-5|TRBJ1-1|11|many|NA
TGTGCCAGCATACGGGGCACTGAAGCTTTCTTT
CASIRGTEAFF
>TRBV27|TRBJ1-6|14|NA|NA
TGTGCCAGCAGCACTCGCGACTTCGGTTCACCCCTCCACTTT
CASSTRDFGSPLHF
>TRBV20-1|TRBJ1-1|15|once|NA
TGCAGTGCACCTGGGTTTGTAGGGCCGAGAACTGAAGCTTTCTTT
CSAPGFVGPRTEAFF
>TRBV6-5|TRBJ1-1|17|NA|NA
TGTGCCAGCAGTTACTCCCAGCGGCAGGGGCGGAACACTGAAGCTTTCTTT
CASSYSQRQGRNTEAFF
>TRBV4-1|TRBJ2-3|15|few|NA
TGCGCCAGCAGCCAAAGTTGGGGTAAATCAGATACGCAGTATTTT
CASSQSWGKSDTQYF
>TRBV4-1|TRBJ1-1|13|few|NA
TGCGCCAGCAGCCAAGATCAAACGGCTGAAGCTTTCTTT
CASSQDQTAEAFF
>TRBV7-9|TRBJ2-7|15|few|NA
TGTGCCAGCAGCTTAGGCGTGGACCGTCTCTACGAGCAGTACTTC
CASSLGVDRLYEQYF
>TRBV7-2|TRBJ1-5|17|NA|NA
TGTGCCAGCAGCTCCACCTATGGGGTATATAGCAATCAGCCCCAGCATTTT
CASSSTYGVYSNQPQHF
>TRBV7-2|TRBJ2-7|15|NA|NA
TGTGCCAGCAGTCAAAGCCGGGACCCTTCCTACGAGCAGTACTTC
CASSQSRDPSYEQYF
>TRBV25-1|TRBJ2-5|19|few|TRBD2
TGTGCCAGCAGAGTCCCGTCGGAAGCGGCTAGCGGGAGCCAAGAGACCCAGTACTTC
CASRVPSEAASGSQETQYF
>TRBV7-2|TRBJ2-7|16|NA|NA
TGTGCCAGCACCACATATCCGGGACCAGGGTCCTACGAGCAGTACTTC
CASTTYPGPGSYEQYF
>TRBV9|TRBJ1-1|14|NA|NA
TGTGCCAGCAGCGCCGAACGTGGGAACACTGAAGCTTTCTTT
CASSAERGNTEAFF
>TRBV10-2|TRBJ1-2|13|many|NA
TGCGCCAGCAGTCCAGACAGGACCTATGGCTACACCTTC
CASSPDRTYGYTF
>TRBV15|TRBJ1-5|15|NA|NA
TGTGCCACCAGCAGTGGACGAGAACGGGGTCAGCCCCAGCATTTT
CATSSGRERGQPQHF
>TRBV7-2|TRBJ1-4|17|NA|NA
TGTGCCAGCAGCTTAGATGTGGTCTCCCGAACTAATGAAAAACTGTTTTTT
CASSLDVVSRTNEKLFF
>TRBV20-1|TRBJ2-1|14|once|TRBD2
TGCAGGGCCTTCGGGAGGGAGGCCCACAATGAGCAGTTCTTC
CRAFGREAHNEQFF
>TRBV3-1|TRBJ1-2|14|few|NA
TGTGCCAGCAGCCAATTACCGACTAACTATGGCTACACCTTC
CASSQLPTNYGYTF
>TRBV28|TRBJ2-5|17|NA|NA
TGTGCCAGCAGGCTATGGGGTCTTAATCCCCCCCAAGAGACCCAGTACTTC
CASRLWGLNPPQETQYF
>TRBV4-2|TRBJ2-3|17|NA|TRBD1
TGTGCCAGCAGCCAATCTCGAAGTAACAGGGGGGAAGATACGCAGTATTTT
CASSQSRSNRGEDTQYF
>TRBV6-5|TRBJ2-1|14|few|NA
TGTGCCAGCAGTTACTCGAGTCCCCACAATGAGCAGTTCTTC
CASSYSSPHNEQFF
>TRBV6-1|TRBJ2-7|17|few|TRBD1
TGTGCCAGCAGTGAATTTTGGCGGACAGGGATCTTCTACGAGCAGTACTTC
CASSEFWRTGIFYEQYF
>TRBV12-3/TRBV12-4|TRBJ2-7|14|NA|TRBD2
TGTGCCAGCAGTCCAAGAGCGGGGAGTCACGAGCAGTACTTC
CASSPRAGSHEQYF
>TRBV10-2|TRBJ2-3|14|NA|TRBD1
TGCGCCAGCAGTGACGAGGGGGCGCCCGATACGCAGTATTTT
CASSDEGAPDTQYF
>TRBV28|TRBJ2-1|16|NA|TRBD2
TGTGCCAGCAGTTTGTGGGCGGGAGCTTATGGTGGTGAGCAGTTCTTC
CASSLWAGAYGGEQFF
>TRBV9|TRBJ1-2|14|few|NA
TGTGCCAGCAGCGTTGGCGGGGGACATTATGGCTACACCTTC
CASSVGGGHYGYTF
>TRBV2|TRBJ1-4|14|NA|NA
TGTGCCAGCAGGGAAAGGTTAACTAATGAAAAACTGTTTTTT
CASRERLTNEKLFF
>TRBV15|TRBJ2-2|15|NA|NA
TGTGCCACCAGCAGAGATCGTGGGAGCGCCGGGGAGCTGTTTTTT
CATSRDRGSAGELFF